This record looks at one T cell receptor beta chain sequence and its context. Its specificity is not known. The CDR3 is made up of 14 amino acids. The germline V gene has CDR1 SEHNR and CDR2 FQNEAQ (reference sequence). Trimming cost V 5 bases and J 0 bases, with 11 bases left between them. These data belong to a study of cytomegalovirus exposure and HLA in healthy donors. General observations from the study: While the bulk of TCR sequences proved rare, some public TCRs turned up in many donors.

60 Vbeta and 13 Jbeta primers were used in PCR. Profiled with immunoSEQ multiplex PCR; TCRdb holds only in-frame clones, not every one. The sample has about 140,000 clones, 75% to 85% seen once. Sequencing was performed on PBMCs. The receptor was derived from a man between 50 and 59 years old in good health and CMV-seronegative. The V and J genes are TRBV7-9 and TRBJ2-7; tentative D call: TRBD2 (6 bases). The CDR3 nucleotides are TGTGCCAGCAGCCTTGACGGGAGCTCCTACGAGCAGTACTTC. Amino acids: CASSLDGSSYEQYF.